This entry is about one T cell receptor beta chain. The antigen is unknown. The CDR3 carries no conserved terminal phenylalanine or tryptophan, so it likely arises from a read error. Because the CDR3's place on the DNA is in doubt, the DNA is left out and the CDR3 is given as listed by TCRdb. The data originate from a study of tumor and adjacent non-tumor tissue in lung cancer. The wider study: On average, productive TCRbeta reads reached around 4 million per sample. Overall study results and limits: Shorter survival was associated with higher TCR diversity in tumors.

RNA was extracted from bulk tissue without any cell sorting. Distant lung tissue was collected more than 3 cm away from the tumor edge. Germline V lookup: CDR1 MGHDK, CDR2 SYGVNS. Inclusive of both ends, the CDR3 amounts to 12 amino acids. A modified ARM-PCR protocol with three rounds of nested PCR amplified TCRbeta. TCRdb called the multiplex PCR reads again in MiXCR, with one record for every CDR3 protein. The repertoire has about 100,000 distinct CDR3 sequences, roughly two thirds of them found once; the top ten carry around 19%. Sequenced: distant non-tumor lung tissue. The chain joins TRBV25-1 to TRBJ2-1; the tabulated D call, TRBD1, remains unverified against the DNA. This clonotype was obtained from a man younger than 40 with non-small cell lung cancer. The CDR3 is CASSARDRAWFL.